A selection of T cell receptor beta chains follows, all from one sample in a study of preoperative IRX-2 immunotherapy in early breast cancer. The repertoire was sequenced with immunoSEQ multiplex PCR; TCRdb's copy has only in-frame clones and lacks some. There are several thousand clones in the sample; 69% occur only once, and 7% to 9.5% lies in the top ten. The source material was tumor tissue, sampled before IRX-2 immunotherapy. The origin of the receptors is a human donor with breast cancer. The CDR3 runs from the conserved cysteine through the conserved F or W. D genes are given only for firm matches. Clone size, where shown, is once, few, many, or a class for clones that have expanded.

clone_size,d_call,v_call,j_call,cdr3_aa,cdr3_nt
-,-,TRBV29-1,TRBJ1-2,CSVEGGRAGYTF,TGCAGCGTTGAAGGGGGGAGGGCTGGCTACACCTTC
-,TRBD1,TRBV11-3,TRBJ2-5,CASSFLTGGSEGETQYF,TGTGCCAGCAGCTTTTTGACAGGGGGGTCCGAGGGAGAGACCCAGTACTTC
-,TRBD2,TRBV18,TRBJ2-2,CASSPLAGNLTCELFF,TGTGCCAGCTCACCTCTAGCGGGAAATTTGACTTGTGAGCTGTTTTTT
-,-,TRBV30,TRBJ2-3,CAYQTLTDTQYF,TGTGCCTACCAGACCCTCACAGATACGCAGTATTTT
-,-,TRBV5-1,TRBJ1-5,CASSLGPGNQPQHF,TGCGCCAGCAGCTTGGGACCGGGTAATCAGCCCCAGCATTTT
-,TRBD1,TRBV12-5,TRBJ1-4,CASGLDRGLSNEKLFF,TGTGCTAGTGGCCTGGACAGGGGGCTGTCTAATGAAAAACTGTTTTTT
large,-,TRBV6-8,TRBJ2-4,CATLDQTKNIQYF,TGTGCCACCCTGGACCAGACGAAAAACATTCAGTACTTC
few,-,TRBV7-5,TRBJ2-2,CASSLSGTGNTGELFF,TGTGCCAGCAGCTTATCGGGGACAGGGAACACCGGGGAGCTGTTTTTT
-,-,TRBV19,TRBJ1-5,CASSAREGAQHF,TGTGCCAGTAGTGCCCGCGAGGGTGCCCAGCATTTT
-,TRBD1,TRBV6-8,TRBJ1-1,CAIEATGTGSQINTEAFF,TGTGCCATTGAAGCAACCGGGACAGGGTCCCAGATAAACACTGAAGCTTTCTTT
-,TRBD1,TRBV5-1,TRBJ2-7,CASSYRTGGLSYEQYF,TGCGCCAGCAGCTACCGGACAGGGGGCTTATCCTACGAGCAGTACTTC
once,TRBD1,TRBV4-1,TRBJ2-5,CASSQDLQGTRTQYF,TGCGCCAGCAGCCAAGATCTACAGGGGACAAGGACCCAGTACTTC
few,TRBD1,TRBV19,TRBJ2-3,CASSIQGVHDTQYF,TGTGCCAGTAGTATACAGGGGGTACACGATACGCAGTATTTT
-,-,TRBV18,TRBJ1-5,CASSPGGYQPQHF,TGTGCCAGCTCACCAGGAGGTTATCAGCCCCAGCATTTT
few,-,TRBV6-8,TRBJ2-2,CASSRPGGELFF,TGTGCCAGCAGCCGACCAGGGGGGGAGCTGTTTTTT
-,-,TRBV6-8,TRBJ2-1,CASSLFQVRYNEQFF,TGTGCCAGCAGTTTGTTCCAGGTACGGTACAATGAGCAGTTCTTC
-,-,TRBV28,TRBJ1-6,CASSGGSYNSPLHF,TGTGCCAGCAGTGGTGGATCCTATAATTCACCCCTCCACTTT
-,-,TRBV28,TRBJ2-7,CASGPRGPTNEQYF,TGTGCCAGCGGGCCTAGGGGACCTACTAACGAGCAGTACTTC
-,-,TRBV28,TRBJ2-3,CASSLWADTQYF,TGTGCCAGCAGTTTGTGGGCAGATACGCAGTATTTT
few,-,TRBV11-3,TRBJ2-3,CASSSSLYTRAGDTQYF,TGTGCCAGCAGCTCCAGTTTATATACCAGGGCAGGGGATACGCAGTATTTT
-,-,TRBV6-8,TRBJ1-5,CASSSLVPQGDQPQHF,TGTGCCAGCAGTTCCCTGGTCCCCCAGGGCGATCAGCCCCAGCATTTT
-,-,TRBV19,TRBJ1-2,CASSIDLGQREGYTF,TGTGCCAGTAGTATAGATTTAGGACAGAGGGAAGGCTACACCTTC
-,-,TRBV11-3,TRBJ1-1,CASSFLPESTAEAFF,TGTGCCAGCAGCTTCCTCCCTGAGAGCACGGCTGAAGCTTTCTTT
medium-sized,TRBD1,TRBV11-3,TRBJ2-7,CASSLEVGGGYEQYF,TGTGCCAGCAGCTTGGAGGTAGGGGGCGGCTACGAGCAGTACTTC
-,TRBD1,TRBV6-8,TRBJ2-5,CASSLNRGLQETQYF,TGTGCCAGCAGTCTTAACAGGGGGCTCCAAGAGACCCAGTACTTC
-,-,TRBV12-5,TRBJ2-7,CASGLARGQGGSYEQYF,TGTGCTAGTGGTTTGGCAAGGGGGCAGGGAGGCTCCTACGAGCAGTACTTC
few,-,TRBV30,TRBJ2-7,CASRGKAYEQYF,TGTGCCTCCAGAGGGAAAGCCTACGAGCAGTACTTC
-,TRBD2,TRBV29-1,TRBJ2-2,CSVSGSGTGELFF,TGCAGCGTGAGCGGGAGCGGTACCGGGGAGCTGTTTTTT
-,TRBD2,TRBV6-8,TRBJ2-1,CASSYSTGLAGEDWNEQFF,TGTGCCAGCAGTTACTCGACGGGACTAGCGGGAGAAGATTGGAATGAGCAGTTCTTC
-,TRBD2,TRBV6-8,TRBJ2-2,CASYGGGTGELFF,TGTGCCTCGTACGGCGGGGGTACCGGGGAGCTGTTTTTT
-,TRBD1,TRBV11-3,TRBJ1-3,CASSRNSGTDDGNTIYF,TGTGCCAGCAGCCGTAACTCTGGGACAGACGATGGAAACACCATATATTTT
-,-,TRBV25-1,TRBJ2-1,CASRGSSYYNEQFF,TGTGCCAGCAGAGGTTCCTCTTACTACAATGAGCAGTTCTTC
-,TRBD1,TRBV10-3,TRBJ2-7,CAISESYRGRLGYEQYF,TGTGCCATCAGTGAGTCATACAGGGGGCGCCTGGGGTACGAGCAGTACTTC
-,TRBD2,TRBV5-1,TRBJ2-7,CASSQVTRTSGRRPYEQYF,TGCGCCAGCAGCCAAGTAACCCGAACTAGCGGGAGGAGGCCCTACGAGCAGTACTTC
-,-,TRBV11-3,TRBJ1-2,CASSLTRGANYGYTF,TGTGCCAGCAGCTTAACCCGGGGGGCTAACTATGGCTACACCTTC
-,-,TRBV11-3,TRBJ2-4,CASSEELAKNIQYF,TGTGCCAGCAGCGAGGAACTAGCCAAAAACATTCAGTACTTC
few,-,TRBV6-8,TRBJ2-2,CAITSEGYANTGELFF,TGTGCCATCACCTCGGAGGGCTACGCGAACACCGGGGAGCTGTTTTTT
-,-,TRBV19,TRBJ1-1,CASSGGGEAFF,TGTGCCAGTAGTGGGGGAGGTGAAGCTTTCTTT
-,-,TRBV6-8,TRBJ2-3,CASSLQGGADTQYF,TGTGCCAGCAGTCTACAGGGAGGCGCAGATACGCAGTATTTT
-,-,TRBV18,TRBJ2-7,CASSPARSPGNEQYF,TGTGCCAGCTCACCGGCCCGCTCCCCAGGGAACGAGCAGTACTTC
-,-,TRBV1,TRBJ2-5,CASSQVRGSAAQYF,TGCGCCAGCAGCCAAGTAAGGGGTTCTGCGGCCCAGTACTTC
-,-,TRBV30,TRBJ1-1,CAWRRPGENTEAFF,TGTGCCTGGAGGAGACCCGGTGAGAACACTGAAGCTTTCTTT
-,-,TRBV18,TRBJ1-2,CASSPDDSPPGYTF,TGTGCCAGCTCACCGGACGACAGTCCTCCGGGCTACACCTTC
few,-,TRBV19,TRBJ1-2,CASSILGINFYGYTF,TGTGCCAGTAGTATTCTCGGGATCAATTTCTATGGCTACACCTTC
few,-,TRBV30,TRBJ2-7,CAWSVHSLSYEQYF,TGTGCCTGGAGTGTACATAGCCTCTCCTACGAGCAGTACTTC
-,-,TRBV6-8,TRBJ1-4,CASSSRGSFEKLFF,TGTGCCAGCAGCTCGAGGGGGTCTTTTGAAAAACTGTTTTTT
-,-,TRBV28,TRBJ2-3,CASSWLIGSDTQYF,TGTGCCAGCAGTTGGTTGATAGGGTCAGATACGCAGTATTTT
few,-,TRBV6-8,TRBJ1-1,CASSYATGVNTEAFF,TGTGCCAGCAGTTATGCTACCGGGGTGAACACTGAAGCTTTCTTT
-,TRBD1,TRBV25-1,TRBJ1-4,CASSGGQGALLGEKLFF,TGTGCCAGCAGTGGGGGACAGGGGGCTCTGCTGGGTGAAAAACTGTTTTTT
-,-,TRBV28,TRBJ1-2,CASRSRTVNYGYTF,TGTGCCAGCAGGAGTAGGACGGTAAACTATGGCTACACCTTC
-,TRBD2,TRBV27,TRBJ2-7,CVSRAGALEQYF,TGTGTCAGCCGAGCGGGGGCGCTGGAGCAGTACTTC
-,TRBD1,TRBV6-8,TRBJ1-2,CASVDRVNGYTF,TGTGCCAGCGTGGACAGGGTCAATGGCTACACCTTC
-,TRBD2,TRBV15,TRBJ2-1,CATSRDWGSSGFSYNEQFF,TGTGCCACCAGCAGAGATTGGGGGTCTAGCGGGTTCTCCTACAATGAGCAGTTCTTC
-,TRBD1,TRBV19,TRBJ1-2,CASSLGQINYGYTF,TGTGCCAGTAGTTTGGGACAGATAAACTATGGCTACACCTTC